This T cell receptor beta chain appears in the sequencing data of a study of blood T cell repertoires in COVID-19. Overall study: COVID-19 samples collected from the United States, Italy and Spain covered acute and convalescent phases.

The germline V gene encodes CDR1 LNHDA and CDR2 SQIVND (reference sequence). The CDR3 extends over 14 amino acids. V lost 8 bases, J lost 5 bases, and 6 bases stayed unmatched. TCRdb keeps only in-frame clones here, not all; method: immunoSEQ multiplex PCR. The sample holds 200,000 to 250,000 clones, around nine tenths seen once. This TCR was sampled from an older woman with acute or convalescent COVID-19. The sequenced sample was peripheral blood. The rearrangement joins TRBV19 to TRBJ2-2, with 9 bases fitting TRBD1. The CDR3 sequence: CASGPGTGTGELFF. The CDR3 nucleotides are TGTGCCAGTGGCCCCGGGACAGGGACCGGGGAGCTGTTTTTT.